Listed here is a single T cell receptor beta chain. CDR3 length: 14 amino acids. CDR1 MNHNY and CDR2 SVGAGI come from the germline V gene (reference sequence). With V trimmed by 6 bases and J by 5 bases, 8 bases remained unmatched. The sample is drawn from a study of PD-L1 blockade in urothelial cancer. Sample time point: pretreatment peripheral blood. Per patient, between 1 and 8 samples were collected at pretreatment and on-treatment time points. Only in-frame clones appear in the TCRdb table, and some are missing; sequencing was by immunoSEQ multiplex PCR. Among tens of thousands of clones listed, 85% were seen once.

This chain connects TRBV6-6 to TRBJ1-1, with 8 nucleotides matching TRBD1. This clonotype originated in a man between 35 and 55 years old with urothelial cancer. Specimen: PBMCs, collected around atezolizumab (anti-PD-L1) treatment. In nucleotides, the CDR3 is TGTGCCAGCAGACAGGGGGATCGAGGGACTGAAGCTTTCTTT. Amino acids: CASRQGDRGTEAFF.